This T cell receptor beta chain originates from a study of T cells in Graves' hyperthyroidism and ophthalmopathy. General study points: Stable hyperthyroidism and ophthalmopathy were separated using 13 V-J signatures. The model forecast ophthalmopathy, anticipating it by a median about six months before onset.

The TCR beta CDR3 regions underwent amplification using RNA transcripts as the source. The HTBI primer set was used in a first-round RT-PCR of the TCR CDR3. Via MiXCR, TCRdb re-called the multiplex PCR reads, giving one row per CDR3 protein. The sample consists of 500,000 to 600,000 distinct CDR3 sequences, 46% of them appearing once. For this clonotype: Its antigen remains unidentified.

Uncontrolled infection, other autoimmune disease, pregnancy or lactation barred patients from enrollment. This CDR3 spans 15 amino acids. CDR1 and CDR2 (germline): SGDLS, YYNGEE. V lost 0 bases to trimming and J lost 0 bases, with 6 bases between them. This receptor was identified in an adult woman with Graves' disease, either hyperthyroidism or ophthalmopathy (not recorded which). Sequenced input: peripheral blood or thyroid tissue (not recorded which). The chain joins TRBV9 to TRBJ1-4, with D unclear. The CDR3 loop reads CASSVGDATNEKLFF. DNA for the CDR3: TGTGCCAGCAGCGTAGGGGATGCAACTAATGAAAAACTGTTTTTT.